This T cell receptor beta chain originates from a study of tumor and adjacent non-tumor tissue in lung cancer. Study-level background: The cohort had around twelve adenocarcinoma, a couple of squamous cell and 1 small cell patients.

RNA was extracted from bulk tissue without any cell sorting. Points on this clonotype: Its target is not known. Since no conserved phenylalanine or tryptophan closes the CDR3, a read error is the likely cause.

TCRbeta libraries were built with three rounds of nested PCR, modified from ARM-PCR. TCRdb re-derived calls from the multiplex PCR reads in MiXCR, one entry per CDR3 protein. Among 100,000 to 120,000 distinct CDR3 sequences listed, 84% were seen once. The CDR3 extends over 17 amino acids. Germline CDR1 is MNHNS and CDR2 is SASEGT. Trimming cost V 6 bases and J 3 bases, with 20 bases left between them. Study-wide results and caveats: Patients with more diverse tumor TCRs had worse survival. Compared with tumor, normal lung showed significantly lower TCR diversity.

The V and J genes are TRBV6-1 and TRBJ2-2; the D gene is possibly TRBD2 (5 bases). The TCR was taken from a man between 70 and 80 years old with non-small cell lung cancer. The sample comprised lung tumor tissue. The CDR3 reads CASREEGPFTYTGELFI. The CDR3 DNA reads TGTGCCAGCAGGGAGGAAGGACCGTTTACATACACCGGGGAGCTGTTTATT.